Listed below are T cell receptor beta chains from one sample, sequenced in a study of control samples from healthy donors and cancer patients. TCRdb's table, derived via immunoSEQ multiplex PCR, lists solely in-frame clones and lacks some. There are roughly 100,000 clones in the sample; more than 85% occur only once, and roughly 0.9% lies in the top ten. The sequenced sample was blood. Every receptor here comes from a woman aged 25 to 39 in good health. Each CDR3 is given with its conserved first and last residue. The D gene is left open where the match is weak. Rows may omit the clone size; those that give it use once, few, many or a size class.

>13|TRBV7-3|-|-|TRBJ1-6
CASRREGNSPLHF
TGTGCCAGCAGAAGAGAGGGAAATTCACCCCTCCACTTT
>14|TRBV28|-|-|TRBJ1-1
CASSLPGVNTEAFF
TGTGCCAGCAGTCTCCCGGGCGTGAACACTGAAGCTTTCTTT
>14|TRBV3-1/TRBV3-2|-|-|TRBJ1-6
CASSPDSGPSPLHF
TGTGCCAGCAGCCCGGACAGCGGCCCTTCGCCCCTCCACTTT
>16|TRBV4-1|-|-|TRBJ2-5
CASSQDQGTTQETQYF
TGCGCCAGCAGCCAAGATCAGGGCACTACCCAAGAGACCCAGTACTTC
>16|TRBV5-1|-|TRBD2|TRBJ2-1
CASSPAGLALYNEQFF
TGCGCCAGCAGCCCGGCCGGACTAGCGCTCTACAATGAGCAGTTCTTC
>13|TRBV7-9|-|-|TRBJ2-5
CASSLSGEETQYF
TGTGCCAGCAGCTTATCCGGAGAAGAGACCCAGTACTTC
>10|TRBV28|-|-|TRBJ2-7
CASSSLGQYF
TGTGCCAGCAGCTCCTTGGGGCAGTACTTC
>14|TRBV28|few|TRBD1|TRBJ1-1
CASSLTGWNTEAFF
TGTGCCAGCAGTTTGACAGGGTGGAACACTGAAGCTTTCTTT
>13|TRBV6-5|-|-|TRBJ2-3
CASTATRTDTQYF
TGTGCCAGCACCGCGACCAGAACAGATACGCAGTATTTT
>14|TRBV27|-|-|TRBJ2-3
CASSTPRTTDTQYF
TGTGCCAGCAGCACACCCCGAACCACAGATACGCAGTATTTT
>14|TRBV6-4|-|-|TRBJ2-2
CASSEWTETGELFF
TGTGCCAGCAGTGAGTGGACCGAAACCGGGGAGCTGTTTTTT
>13|TRBV2|-|TRBD2|TRBJ2-1
CARAGAAYNEQFF
TGTGCCAGAGCGGGGGCGGCCTACAATGAGCAGTTCTTC
>14|TRBV2|-|-|TRBJ1-1
CASSEWDGSTEAFF
TGTGCCAGCAGTGAATGGGACGGATCCACTGAAGCTTTCTTT
>16|TRBV5-4|-|TRBD1|TRBJ1-2
CASSLEGVRGKYGYTF
TGTGCCAGCAGCTTGGAAGGGGTCAGGGGGAAATATGGCTACACCTTC
>16|TRBV15|few|-|TRBJ2-7
CATSRARGASLYEQYF
TGTGCCACCAGCAGAGCAAGGGGGGCTAGCCTCTACGAGCAGTACTTC
>13|TRBV7-3|-|-|TRBJ1-1
CASSLLGTGSAFF
TGTGCCAGCAGCCTACTAGGGACGGGTAGCGCTTTCTTT
>17|TRBV5-1|-|TRBD1|TRBJ2-2
CASSLEWGQGKSGELFF
TGCGCCAGCAGCTTAGAGTGGGGACAGGGCAAGTCCGGGGAGCTGTTTTTT
>14|TRBV5-1|once|-|TRBJ2-3
CASSLAVLPDTQYF
TGCGCCAGCAGCTTGGCGGTGTTGCCAGATACGCAGTATTTT
>13|TRBV7-2|-|TRBD1|TRBJ2-5
CASSLGQKETQYF
TGTGCCAGCAGCTTGGGACAGAAAGAGACCCAGTACTTC
>12|TRBV6-1|-|-|TRBJ2-2
CASSDRTGELFF
TGTGCCAGCAGTGACCGCACCGGGGAGCTGTTTTTT
>14|TRBV19|-|-|TRBJ1-5
CASSVVGYGQPQHF
TGTGCCAGTAGTGTTGTCGGGTATGGGCAGCCCCAGCATTTT
>15|TRBV30|-|-|TRBJ2-1
CAWSHRSSRDNEQFF
TGTGCCTGGAGCCACCGGTCTAGCAGGGACAATGAGCAGTTCTTC
>22|TRBV27|-|TRBD2|TRBJ2-2
CASSLRPVGGSVHTLGTGELFF
TGTGCCAGCAGTTTACGTCCTGTCGGCGGGAGCGTCCACACATTAGGTACCGGGGAGCTGTTTTTT
>13|TRBV9|-|-|TRBJ2-2
CASSAHRAGELFF
TGTGCCAGCAGCGCTCACAGGGCCGGGGAGCTGTTTTTT
>16|TRBV20-1|-|TRBD2|TRBJ2-3
CSASSGLAESTDTQYF
TGCAGTGCTAGTAGTGGACTAGCGGAAAGCACAGATACGCAGTATTTT
>15|TRBV10-3|-|TRBD2|TRBJ2-4
CAISESAGVTNIQYF
TGTGCCATCAGTGAGTCTGCGGGAGTCACAAACATTCAGTACTTC
>13|TRBV7-9|-|-|TRBJ2-7
CASSIVTVYEQYF
TGTGCCAGCAGCATTGTGACGGTTTACGAGCAGTACTTC
>14|TRBV3-1/TRBV3-2|-|-|TRBJ1-5
CASSQVYGNQPQHF
TGTGCCAGCAGCCAAGTGTACGGAAATCAGCCCCAGCATTTT
>13|TRBV3-1/TRBV3-2|-|-|TRBJ1-4
CASSQGGYGKLFF
TGTGCCAGCAGCCAAGGCGGCTATGGGAAACTGTTTTTT
>16|TRBV18|-|-|TRBJ1-1
CTSSPSLGSMNTEAFF
TGTACCAGCTCCCCATCGCTGGGCAGCATGAACACTGAAGCTTTCTTT
>15|TRBV19|-|-|TRBJ1-3
CASSISGFSGNTIYF
TGTGCCAGTAGTATTAGCGGCTTCTCTGGAAACACCATATATTTT
>14|TRBV28|-|-|TRBJ1-2
CASSLQPKGDGYTF
TGTGCCAGCAGTTTACAACCCAAGGGTGATGGCTACACCTTC
>15|TRBV18|-|-|TRBJ2-5
CASSPQGREAGTQYF
TGTGCCAGCTCACCCCAGGGACGGGAAGCAGGGACCCAGTACTTC
>12|TRBV10-1|-|-|TRBJ2-2
CASSAQTGELFF
TGCGCCAGCAGTGCCCAGACCGGGGAGCTGTTTTTT
>14|TRBV6-5|-|TRBD1|TRBJ2-7
CAGSYTGQGYEQYF
TGTGCCGGCAGTTATACGGGACAGGGCTACGAGCAGTACTTC
>15|TRBV28|-|TRBD2|TRBJ2-2
CATHSGGGNTGELFF
TGTGCCACCCATAGCGGGGGAGGTAACACCGGGGAGCTGTTTTTT
>15|TRBV5-5|-|-|TRBJ2-1
CASSAQGGSYNEQFF
TGTGCCAGCAGCGCCCAAGGGGGCTCCTACAATGAGCAGTTCTTC
>13|TRBV19|-|TRBD1|TRBJ1-2
CASSRDRGYGYTF
TGTGCCAGTAGTCGAGACAGGGGGTATGGCTACACCTTC
>15|TRBV28|once|TRBD1|TRBJ1-5
CASSLRTGKGVLQHF
TGTGCCAGCAGCCTTCGGACAGGGAAAGGGGTGCTCCAGCATTTT
>13|TRBV27|-|-|TRBJ1-5
CASSYRENQPQHF
TGTGCCAGCAGTTACAGGGAGAATCAGCCCCAGCATTTT
>15|TRBV14|-|TRBD2|TRBJ2-5
CASSPRLAGVETQYF
TGTGCCAGCAGCCCCCGACTAGCGGGAGTGGAGACCCAGTACTTC
>15|TRBV28|-|TRBD1|TRBJ1-2
CASRPWGTGDYGYTF
TGTGCCAGCAGGCCCTGGGGGACAGGGGACTATGGCTACACCTTC
>15|TRBV6-5|-|TRBD1|TRBJ2-7
CATTRPDRASYEQYF
TGTGCCACCACTCGTCCGGACAGGGCTTCCTACGAGCAGTACTTC
>16|TRBV19|-|TRBD1|TRBJ2-1
CASSRTGQGAYNEQFF
TGTGCCAGTAGTAGAACCGGACAGGGGGCTTACAATGAGCAGTTCTTC
>13|TRBV3-1/TRBV3-2|-|-|TRBJ2-1
CASSRGDANEQFF
TGTGCCAGCAGCCGGGGGGACGCCAATGAGCAGTTCTTC
>15|TRBV7-9|-|-|TRBJ1-1
CASSTLGRLDTEAFF
TGTGCCAGCAGCACCCTCGGGCGATTGGACACTGAAGCTTTCTTT
>15|TRBV6-5|-|TRBD1|TRBJ2-1
CASSPGTGGYNEQFF
TGTGCCAGCAGTCCCGGGACAGGCGGTTACAATGAGCAGTTCTTC
>13|TRBV4-1|-|-|TRBJ1-2
CASSQGQIYGYTF
TGCGCCAGCAGCCAAGGGCAGATCTATGGCTACACCTTC